This T cell receptor (beta chain) is drawn from a study of cytomegalovirus exposure and HLA in healthy donors. V lost 4 bases to trimming and J lost 0 bases; unmatched junction nucleotides: 1. The CDR3 has 16 amino acids. CDR1 is KGHSH, CDR2 LQKENI, per germline. The study ran its PCR with 60 Vbeta and 13 Jbeta primers. The method was immunoSEQ multiplex PCR; TCRdb's version includes in-frame clones alone and lacks a portion of them. The repertoire includes some 84,000 clones, roughly 73% of them detected once, and 2.5% sits in the top ten. The source material was PBMCs. This chain links TRBV18 with TRBJ2-1; 12 bases line up with TRBD2. The source is a male donor in good health and CMV-seropositive. The CDR3 reads CASSQTSGSSYNEQFF. The DNA of the CDR3 is TGTGCCAGCTCACAGACTAGCGGGAGCTCCTACAATGAGCAGTTCTTC.